This T cell receptor beta chain is drawn from a study of OX40 agonist ivuxolimab in advanced cancers. Study outcomes and limitations: The work left the antigen specificity of expanded peripheral T cells undetermined.

Generated by immunoSEQ multiplex PCR, the TCRdb table keeps only in-frame clones and is missing some. The sample has 35,000 to 40,000 clones, approximately 79% seen once. The CDR3 covers 13 residues. CDR1 is MNHEY and CDR2 is SMNVEV in the germline V gene (reference sequence). V shed 5 bases and J shed 6 bases, with 11 bases lying between them. Comments on this clone: Its cognate antigen is unknown.

V is TRBV27 and J is TRBJ1-5; D gene unclear. The sequence derives from an adult with an advanced solid tumor such as melanoma, head and neck, liver or kidney cancer. This specimen consisted of CD4+ or CD8+ T cells sorted from blood, obtained in a trial of the OX40 agonist ivuxolimab. The CDR3 DNA reads as TGTGCCAGCAGTGTGGCAGTGGGTCAGCCCCAGCATTTT. Translating it yields CASSVAVGQPQHF.